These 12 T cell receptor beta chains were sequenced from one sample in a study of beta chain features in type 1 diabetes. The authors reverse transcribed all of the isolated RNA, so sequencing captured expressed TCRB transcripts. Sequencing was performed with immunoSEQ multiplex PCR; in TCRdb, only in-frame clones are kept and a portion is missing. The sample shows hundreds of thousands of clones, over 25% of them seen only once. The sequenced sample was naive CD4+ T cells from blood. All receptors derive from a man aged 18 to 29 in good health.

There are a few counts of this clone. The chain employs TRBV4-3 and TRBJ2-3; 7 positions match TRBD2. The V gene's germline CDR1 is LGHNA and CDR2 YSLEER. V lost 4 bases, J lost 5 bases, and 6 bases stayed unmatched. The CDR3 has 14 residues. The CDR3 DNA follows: TGCGCCAGCAGCCTGGCGCTAGCGGAAGATACGCAGTATTTT. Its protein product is CASSLALAEDTQYF.

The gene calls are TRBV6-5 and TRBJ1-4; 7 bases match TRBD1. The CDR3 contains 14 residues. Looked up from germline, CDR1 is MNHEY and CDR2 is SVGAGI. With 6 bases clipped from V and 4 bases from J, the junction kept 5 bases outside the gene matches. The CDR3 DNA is TGTGCCAGCAGGACGACAGGGCATAATGAAAAACTGTTTTTT. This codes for CASRTTGHNEKLFF.

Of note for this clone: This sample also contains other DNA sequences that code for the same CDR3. CDR3 in amino acids: CASSLVGSSYEQYF. The DNA of the CDR3 is TGTGCCAGCAGCTTAGTTGGCAGCTCCTACGAGCAGTACTTC. The V call is TRBV7-2, the J call TRBJ2-7; D gene uncertain. Germline CDR1 is SGHTA and CDR2 is FQGNSA. The CDR3 sequence is 14 residues long. V was pared by 1 base and J by 0 bases, with 7 bases between.

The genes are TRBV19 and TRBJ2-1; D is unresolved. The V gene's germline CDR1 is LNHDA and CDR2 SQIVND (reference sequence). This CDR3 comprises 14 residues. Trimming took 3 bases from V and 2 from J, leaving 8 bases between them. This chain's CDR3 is CASSISYTYNEQFF. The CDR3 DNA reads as TGTGCCAGTAGTATTAGCTACACCTACAATGAGCAGTTCTTC.

Written as DNA, the CDR3 is TGTGCCTATCCGGACAGAAGGGCCGACACCGGGGAGCTGTTTTTT. Translation: CAYPDRRADTGELFF. V gene TRBV30 combines with J gene TRBJ2-2; possible D gene TRBD1, 6 bases. CDR1 and CDR2 (germline): GTSNPN, SVGIG (reference sequence). Deletions cut 7 bases from V and 3 bases from J, with 18 bases between. The CDR3 extends over 15 amino acids.

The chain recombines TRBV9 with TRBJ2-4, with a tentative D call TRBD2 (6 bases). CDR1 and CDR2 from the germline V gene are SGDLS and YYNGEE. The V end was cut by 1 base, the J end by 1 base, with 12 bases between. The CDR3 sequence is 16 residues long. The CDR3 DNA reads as TGTGCCAGCAGCGTAAATCCGGGAGAGGCCAAAAACATTCAGTACTTC. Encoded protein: CASSVNPGEAKNIQYF.

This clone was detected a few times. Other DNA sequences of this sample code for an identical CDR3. CDR3 coding DNA: TGTGCCAGCAGATCAGAATACGAGCAGTACTTC. Amino acids: CASRSEYEQYF. The chain couples TRBV28 to TRBJ2-7; unclear D gene. Trimming shortened V by 6 bases and J by 4 bases, and 7 bases separated the two germline ends. This CDR3 comprises 11 residues. CDR1 and CDR2 from the germline V gene are MDHEN and SYDVKM.

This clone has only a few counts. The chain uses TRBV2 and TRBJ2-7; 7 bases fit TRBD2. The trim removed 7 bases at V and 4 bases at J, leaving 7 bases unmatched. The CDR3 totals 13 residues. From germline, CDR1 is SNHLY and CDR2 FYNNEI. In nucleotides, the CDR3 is TGTGCCAGCACCAGCGGGACGGGATACGAGCAGTACTTC. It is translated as CASTSGTGYEQYF.

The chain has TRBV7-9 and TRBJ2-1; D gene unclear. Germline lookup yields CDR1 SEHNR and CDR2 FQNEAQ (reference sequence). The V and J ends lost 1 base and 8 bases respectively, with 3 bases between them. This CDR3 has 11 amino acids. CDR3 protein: CASSLGHEQFF. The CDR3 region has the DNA TGTGCCAGCAGCTTAGGGCATGAGCAGTTCTTC.

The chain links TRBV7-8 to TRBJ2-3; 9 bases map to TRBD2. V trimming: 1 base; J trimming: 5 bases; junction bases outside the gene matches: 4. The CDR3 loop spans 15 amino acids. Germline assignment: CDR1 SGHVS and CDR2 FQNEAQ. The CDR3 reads CASSLEGLAGDTQYF. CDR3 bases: TGTGCCAGCAGCTTAGAGGGACTAGCTGGAGATACGCAGTATTTT.

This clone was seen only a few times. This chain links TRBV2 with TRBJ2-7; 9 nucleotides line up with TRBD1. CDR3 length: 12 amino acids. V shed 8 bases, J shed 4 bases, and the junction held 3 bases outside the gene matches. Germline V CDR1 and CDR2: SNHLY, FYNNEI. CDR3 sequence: CASQDRGYEQYF. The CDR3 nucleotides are TGTGCCAGCCAGGACAGGGGTTACGAGCAGTACTTC.

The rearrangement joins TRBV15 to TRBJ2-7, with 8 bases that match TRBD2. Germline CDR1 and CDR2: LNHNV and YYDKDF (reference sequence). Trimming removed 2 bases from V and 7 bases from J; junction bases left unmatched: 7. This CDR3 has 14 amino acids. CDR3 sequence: CATSRIAGQSEQYF. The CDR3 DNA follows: TGTGCCACCAGCAGAATAGCGGGACAATCTGAGCAGTACTTC.